This T cell receptor beta chain was obtained from a study of CD8+ T cells in alopecia areata. At the level of the study: Affected scalp percentage gauged treated patients' severity.

This sample's treatment: oral pan-JAK inhibitor, 5-10 mg twice daily. In each case, RNA was isolated and then reverse transcribed into cDNA as the sequencing template. The repertoire was sequenced with immunoSEQ multiplex PCR; TCRdb's copy has only in-frame clones and lacks some. The sample shows about 210,000 clones, around 43% of them seen only once. This clone was seen just once. Germline loops: CDR1 GTSNPN, CDR2 SVGIG (reference sequence). This CDR3 spans 16 amino acids. V gave up 0 bases and J gave up 2 bases, with 13 bases separating them. The clonotype originates from a human donor with alopecia areata. This chain connects TRBV30 to TRBJ2-2; D remains unclear. The specimen comprised CD4+ T cells sorted from blood, sampled at approximately week 37, from a patient treated with tofacitinib. The CDR3 DNA sequence: TGTGCCTGGAGTGTACCTAGGCTAGGTAACACCGGGGAGCTGTTTTTT. This encodes CAWSVPRLGNTGELFF.